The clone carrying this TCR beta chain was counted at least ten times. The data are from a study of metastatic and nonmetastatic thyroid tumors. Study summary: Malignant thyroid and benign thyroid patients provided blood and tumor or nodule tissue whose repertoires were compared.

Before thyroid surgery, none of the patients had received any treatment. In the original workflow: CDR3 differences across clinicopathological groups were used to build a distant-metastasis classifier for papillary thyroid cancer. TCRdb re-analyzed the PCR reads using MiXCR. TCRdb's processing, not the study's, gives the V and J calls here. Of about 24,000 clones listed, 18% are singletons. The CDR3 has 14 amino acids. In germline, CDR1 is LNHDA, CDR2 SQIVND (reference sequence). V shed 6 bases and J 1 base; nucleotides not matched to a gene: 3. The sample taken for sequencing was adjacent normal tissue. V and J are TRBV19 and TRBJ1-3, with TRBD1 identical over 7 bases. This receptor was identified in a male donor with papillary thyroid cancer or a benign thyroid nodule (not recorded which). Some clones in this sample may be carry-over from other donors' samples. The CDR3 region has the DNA TGTGCCAGTAGCCCGACAGGGTCTGGAAACACCATATATTTT. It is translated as CASSPTGSGNTIYF.